One sample yielded the 24 T cell receptor beta chains listed below, sequenced in a study of identical twins. Each CDR3 protein is one row after TCRdb ran MiXCR on the 5' RACE reads. The sample holds hundreds of thousands of distinct CDR3 sequences, approximately 6% seen once. Sequencing input: naive T cells sorted from blood. These receptors came from a young man in good health.

The J gene is TRBJ1-1, the V gene TRBV20-1; D is unclear. This CDR3 comprises 14 residues. Trimming took off 3 bases at V and 3 bases at J, with 14 bases between the two ends. Germline V gene sequence: CDR1 DFQATT, CDR2 SNEGSKA (reference sequence). The CDR3 DNA follows: TGCAGTGCTAGTGTGTCACTGCGGGACACTGAAGCTTTCTTT. This sequence encodes CSASVSLRDTEAFF.

This clonotype was recorded at least ten times. The chain joins TRBV4-3 to TRBJ1-4; possible D gene TRBD1, 5 bases. With 0 bases removed from V and 3 bases from J, the gap between germline ends came to 11 bases. Germline CDR1 reads LGHNA; CDR2 reads YSLEER. This CDR3 contains 16 residues. The CDR3 region has the DNA TGCGCCAGCAGCCAAGATTCGGGGGTGGCTAATGAAAAACTGTTTTTT. It encodes CASSQDSGVANEKLFF.

This clonotype was seen many times. The V gene is TRBV4-3, the J gene TRBJ2-7, with TRBD1 as a possible D gene (6 bases). Trimming took off 0 bases at V and 1 base at J, with 13 bases between the two ends. Germline lookup yields CDR1 LGHNA and CDR2 YSLEER. The CDR3 consists of 16 residues. CDR3 nucleotides: TGCGCCAGCAGCCAAGATTATGGCAGGGGTTCCTACGAGCAGTACTTC. Protein product: CASSQDYGRGSYEQYF.

Many counts were recorded for this clonotype. The chain joins TRBV25-1 to TRBJ1-1; D may be TRBD1 (5 bases). Trimming took 7 bases from V and 4 from J, leaving 19 bases between them. The V gene's germline CDR1 is MGHDK and CDR2 SYGVNS. The CDR3 sequence is 15 residues long. The CDR3 region has the DNA TGTGCCAGCACCTCATCCGGGACTTGGGGCACTGAAGCTTTCTTT. Its protein product is CASTSSGTWGTEAFF.

In its sample, this clonotype was seen many times. The J gene is TRBJ1-3, the V gene TRBV5-1, with a possible D match to TRBD1 (6 bases). CDR3 length: 13 amino acids. The germline V and J ends were trimmed by 2 bases and 8 bases, with 11 bases remaining between them. The germline CDR1 and CDR2 sequences are SGHRS and YFSETQ. In DNA, the CDR3 is TGCGCCAGCAGCTTCATACAGGGAGACACCATATATTTT. This translates into CASSFIQGDTIYF.

This clonotype has a count of ten or more. The chain carries TRBV12-3 or TRBV12-4 and TRBJ2-2; D gene ambiguous. V lost 1 base and J lost 8, with 17 bases in between. This CDR3 contains 16 residues. CDR3 in amino acids: CASSLETGPSPGELFF. CDR3 sequence (DNA): TGTGCCAGCAGTTTAGAGACCGGGCCTTCCCCTGGGGAGCTGTTTTTT.

The chain couples TRBV20-1 to TRBJ2-2; 8 nucleotides agree with TRBD1. From germline, CDR1 is DFQATT and CDR2 SNEGSKA (reference sequence). The ends lost 1 base at V and 5 bases at J; junction bases unmatched: 9. The CDR3 extends over 16 amino acids. The CDR3 DNA is TGCAGTGCTAGAGTGGGAGGACAGGGTGGGACCGGGGAGCTGTTTTTT. Its protein is CSARVGGQGGTGELFF.

This clonotype has ten or more counts. This chain uses TRBV4-2 with TRBJ2-7; a possible D gene is TRBD2 (6 bases). The V end lost 3 bases, the J end lost 7 bases, and 10 bases lay between the germline ends. CDR1 LGHNA and CDR2 YNFKEQ come from the germline V gene. The CDR3 contains 12 residues. The CDR3 here is CASSHVGGEQYF. In DNA, the CDR3 is TGTGCCAGCAGCCATGTGGGAGGTGAGCAGTACTTC.

In this sample, this clonotype turned up many times. The chain uses TRBV12-3 or TRBV12-4 and TRBJ2-1; D may be TRBD2 (5 bases). V dropped 3 bases and J dropped 10 bases, with 13 bases sitting between them. The CDR3 runs 13 residues. The CDR3 reads CASSLSEGREQFF. In nucleotides, the CDR3 is TGTGCCAGCAGTTTGTCAGAGGGCAGGGAGCAGTTCTTC.

This chain links TRBV28 with TRBJ2-7, with 8 positions matching TRBD1. This CDR3 comprises 18 residues. CDR1 is MDHEN and CDR2 is SYDVKM in the germline V gene. The trim removed 1 base at V and 3 bases at J, leaving 14 bases unmatched. The CDR3 here is CASSLSWTGTGGSYEQYV. CDR3 nucleotides: TGTGCCAGCAGTTTATCCTGGACAGGGACAGGAGGGAGCTACGAGCAGTACGTC.

The chain employs TRBV3-1 and TRBJ2-1; D is undetermined. CDR3 length equals 14 residues. CDR1 is LGHDT, CDR2 YNNKEL, per germline (reference sequence). Trimming removed 1 base from V and 0 bases from J, with 4 bases in between. The DNA of the CDR3 is TGTGCCAGCAGCCAAGGCCACTCCTACAATGAGCAGTTCTTC. Translation gives CASSQGHSYNEQFF.

This rearrangement joins TRBV27 to TRBJ2-2; TRBD2 matches at 16 bases. Looked up from germline, CDR1 is MNHEY and CDR2 is SMNVEV (reference sequence). Germline trimming cut 4 bases from V and 5 bases from J; bases unmatched to any gene: 13. This CDR3 is built from 20 residues. The CDR3 loop reads CASSSGLAGGGGVTTGELFF. CDR3 coding DNA: TGTGCCAGCAGTTCGGGACTAGCGGGAGGGGGCGGAGTGACGACCGGGGAGCTGTTTTTT.

This clonotype was seen repeatedly, ten times or more. The chain carries TRBV12-3 or TRBV12-4 and TRBJ1-1, with 7 bases fitting TRBD1. The CDR3 is made up of 14 amino acids. J was trimmed by 5 bases and V by 7 bases; bases with no gene match: 10. Here the CDR3 DNA reads TGTGCCAGCACCCTGCCTCACAGGGGAACTGAAGCTTTCTTT. Amino acid sequence: CASTLPHRGTEAFF.

Ten or more counts support this clonotype. This rearrangement joins TRBV2 to TRBJ2-3, with D hard to call. V was trimmed by 4 bases and J by 3 bases, leaving 14 bases between them. The CDR3 sequence is 15 residues long. CDR1 is SNHLY, CDR2 FYNNEI, per germline. The CDR3 DNA sequence: TGTGCCAGCAGTGCCTTAGAGCCACGTACAGATACGCAGTATTTT. Its protein product is CASSALEPRTDTQYF.

J is TRBJ2-1 and V is TRBV4-3, with 10 bases that match TRBD2. In germline, CDR1 is LGHNA, CDR2 YSLEER. J lost 9 bases, V lost 0 bases, and 8 bases had no gene match. The CDR3 extends over 16 amino acids. The CDR3 reads CASSQDLTSGIVEQFF. The CDR3, as DNA: TGCGCCAGCAGCCAAGATCTAACTAGCGGGATTGTTGAGCAGTTCTTC.

This clonotype was seen a handful of times. V is TRBV12-3 or TRBV12-4 and J is TRBJ2-1; TRBD1 agrees at 7 bases. The CDR3 spans 13 residues. The V gene end was trimmed by 5 bases and the J gene end by 10 bases; junction bases not matched to a gene: 8. The CDR3 here is CASSLRQGKEQFF. The CDR3 DNA sequence: TGTGCCAGCAGTCTCCGACAGGGTAAAGAGCAGTTCTTC.

This clonotype was observed many times. CDR3 residues: CASSPGTPYYTF. CDR3 coding DNA: TGTGCCAGCAGTCCCGGGACTCCCTACTACACCTTC. The chain employs TRBV27 and TRBJ1-2, with D possibly being TRBD1 (5 bases). V lost 5 bases and J lost 10, with 14 bases in between. Germline CDR1 is MNHEY and CDR2 is SMNVEV (reference sequence). This CDR3 is 12 amino acids long.

This clonotype has ten or more counts. The chain is built from TRBV5-1 and TRBJ1-6; D may be TRBD1 (6 bases). The germline V and J ends were trimmed by 3 bases and 9 bases, with 13 bases remaining between them. The CDR3 covers 14 residues. CDR1 SGHRS and CDR2 YFSETQ come from the germline V gene. The CDR3: CASSSTGSGSPLHF. CDR3 bases: TGCGCCAGCAGCTCGACAGGAAGTGGTTCACCCCTCCACTTT.

V is TRBV14 and J is TRBJ2-1, with D perhaps TRBD2 (6 bases). Deletions cut 3 bases from V and 7 bases from J, with 10 bases between. The CDR3 spans 13 residues. Germline V gene lookup returns CDR1 SGHDN and CDR2 FVKESK. The CDR3 DNA is TGTGCCAGCAGCCAGACTAGTTCGAATGAGCAGTTCTTC. Its protein product is CASSQTSSNEQFF.

This clonotype was observed at least ten times. The chain couples TRBV7-9 to TRBJ1-1; 8 bases agree with TRBD1. Germline CDR1 and CDR2: SEHNR and FQNEAQ (reference sequence). V lost 5 bases, J lost 4 bases, and 6 bases stayed unmatched. The CDR3 contains 14 residues. The CDR3 sequence: CASSGQGAPTEAFF. In DNA form, the CDR3 reads TGTGCCAGCAGCGGGCAGGGGGCGCCCACTGAAGCTTTCTTT. Full variable domain (outside the CDR3, taken from reference TRBV7-9 and TRBJ1-1): DTGVSQNPRHKITKRGQNVTFRCDPISEHNRLYWYRQTLGQGPEFLTYFQNEAQLEKSRLLSDRFSAERPKGSFSTLEIQRTEQGDSAMYLCASSGQGAPTEAFFGQGTRLTVV.

This clonotype was recorded a few times. The V call is TRBV2, the J call TRBJ2-3; a weak D match, TRBD2 (6 bases). Germline CDR1 and CDR2: SNHLY and FYNNEI. V gave up 3 bases and J gave up 0 bases, with 13 bases separating them. The CDR3 has 16 residues. Here the CDR3 DNA reads TGTGCCAGCAGTGATTGGCGGGACTCTAGCACAGATACGCAGTATTTT. Translated: CASSDWRDSSTDTQYF.

There are many counts of this clonotype. V is TRBV20-1 and J is TRBJ2-1; 7 positions agree with TRBD2. Germline trimming cut 6 bases from V and 5 bases from J; bases unmatched to any gene: 10. This CDR3 contains 14 residues. Germline loops: CDR1 DFQATT, CDR2 SNEGSKA (reference sequence). The CDR3 DNA is TGCAGTGCCCCAAGGGGACTAACCCACAATGAGCAGTTCTTC. Its translation is CSAPRGLTHNEQFF.

This clonotype came up a few times. The J gene is TRBJ1-2, the V gene TRBV6-1; TRBD1 matches 8 bases. Unmatched junction bases numbered 8, after V lost 5 bases and J lost 6 bases. Germline assignment: CDR1 MNHNS and CDR2 SASEGT. The CDR3 is 14 amino acids. Here the CDR3 reads CASSSRGQADGYTF. CDR3 DNA: TGTGCCAGCAGTAGTAGGGGACAGGCGGATGGCTACACCTTC.

This clonotype has ten or more counts. The genes are TRBV6-2 or TRBV6-3 and TRBJ2-1; D uncertain. The V end lost 7 bases, the J end lost 3 bases, and 10 bases lay between the germline ends. This CDR3 contains 13 residues. From germline, CDR1 is MNHEY and CDR2 SVGEGT. The CDR3 loop reads CASISSVYNEQFF. Here the CDR3 DNA reads TGTGCCAGCATCTCGAGCGTCTACAATGAGCAGTTCTTC.